This TCR beta chain derives from a study of identical twins. Trimming removed 5 bases from V and 5 bases from J; junction bases left unmatched: 27. The CDR3 length is 21 residues. CDR1 is KGHSH and CDR2 is LQKENI in the germline V gene. Template switching supplied a universal primer site; unique molecular identifiers were carried on the cDNA. TCRdb redid the calling of the 5' RACE reads with MiXCR, one entry per CDR3 protein. The data contain 500,000 to 650,000 distinct CDR3 sequences, around 7.5% of them singletons. This sample was also put to use in a study of yellow fever vaccine responses in identical twins.

The rearrangement links TRBV18 to TRBJ2-1, with 7 bases matching TRBD2. The sequencing sample was made of PBMCs. This receptor was obtained from a woman aged 18-30 years in good health. The CDR3 spells CASSSPGTNPVWSLSNNEQFF. The CDR3, as DNA: TGTGCCAGCTCATCCCCCGGGACTAACCCTGTATGGTCTCTAAGTAACAATGAGCAGTTCTTC.